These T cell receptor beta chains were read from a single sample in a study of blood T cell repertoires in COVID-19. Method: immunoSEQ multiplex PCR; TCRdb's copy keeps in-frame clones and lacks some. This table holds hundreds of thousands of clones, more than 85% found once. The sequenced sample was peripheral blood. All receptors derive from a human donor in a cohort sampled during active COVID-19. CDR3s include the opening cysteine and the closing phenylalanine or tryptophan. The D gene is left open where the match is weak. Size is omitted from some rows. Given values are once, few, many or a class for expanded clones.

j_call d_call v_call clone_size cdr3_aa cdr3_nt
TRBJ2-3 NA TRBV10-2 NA CATQGGSTDTQYF TGCGCCACCCAAGGGGGTAGCACAGATACGCAGTATTTT
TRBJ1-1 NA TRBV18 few CASSPVSTEAFF TGTGCCAGCTCACCCGTTAGCACTGAAGCTTTCTTT
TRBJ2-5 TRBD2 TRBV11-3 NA CASNLSTSGGQYF TGTGCCAGCAATCTGTCGACTAGCGGGGGCCAGTACTTC
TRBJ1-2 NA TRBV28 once CASGKATGQVGNYGYTF TGTGCCAGCGGGAAAGCCACGGGACAAGTTGGCAACTATGGCTACACCTTC
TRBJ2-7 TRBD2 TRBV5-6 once CASSLVSGLAGGQEQYF TGTGCCAGCAGCTTGGTCTCGGGACTAGCGGGAGGGCAGGAGCAGTACTTC
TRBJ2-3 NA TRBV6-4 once CASSDSVEVGTDTQYF TGTGCCAGCAGTGACTCCGTGGAGGTGGGCACAGATACGCAGTATTTT
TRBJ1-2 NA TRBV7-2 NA CASSSQGYGYTF TGTGCCAGCAGCTCGCAGGGCTATGGCTACACCTTC
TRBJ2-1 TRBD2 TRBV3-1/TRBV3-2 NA CASSHEGTSHSNEQFF TGTGCCAGCAGCCATGAAGGGACTAGTCATTCCAATGAGCAGTTCTTC
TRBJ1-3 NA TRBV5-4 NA CASSLWPRAGNTIYF TGTGCCAGCAGCTTGTGGCCCAGGGCTGGAAACACCATATATTTT
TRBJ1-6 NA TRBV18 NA CASSKEGLDMNSPLHF TGTGCCAGCTCTAAAGAGGGCCTTGACATGAATTCACCCCTCCACTTT
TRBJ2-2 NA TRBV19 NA CASNKRGLNTGELFF TGTGCCAGTAACAAAAGGGGCCTAAACACCGGGGAGCTGTTTTTT
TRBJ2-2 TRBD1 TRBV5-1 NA CASSPPGQGNTGELFF TGCGCCAGCAGCCCCCCGGGACAGGGAAACACCGGGGAGCTGTTTTTT
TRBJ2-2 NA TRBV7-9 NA CASSVLNTGELFF TGTGCCAGCAGCGTCCTTAACACCGGGGAGCTGTTTTTT
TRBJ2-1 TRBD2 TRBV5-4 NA CASSLRTSGVLWFF TGTGCCAGCAGCTTGAGGACTAGCGGGGTATTGTGGTTCTTC
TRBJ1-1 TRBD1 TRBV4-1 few CASSLVQGTEAFF TGCGCCAGCAGCCTTGTACAGGGGACTGAAGCTTTCTTT
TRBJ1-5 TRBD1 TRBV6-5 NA CASSRDSYTQPQHF TGTGCCAGCAGCAGGGACAGCTATACCCAGCCCCAGCATTTT
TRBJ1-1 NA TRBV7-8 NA CASSLRGGGNSEAFF TGTGCCAGCAGCTTAAGGGGAGGCGGGAACTCTGAAGCTTTCTTT
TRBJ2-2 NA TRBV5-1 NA CASSVWTANTGELFF TGCGCCAGCAGCGTTTGGACAGCGAACACCGGGGAGCTGTTTTTT
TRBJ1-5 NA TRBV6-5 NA CASRQNQPQHF TGTGCCAGCAGACAGAATCAGCCCCAGCATTTT
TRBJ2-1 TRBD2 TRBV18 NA CASSPLGRAGVRYEQFF TGTGCCAGCTCACCGCTGGGGCGAGCGGGAGTAAGATATGAGCAGTTCTTC
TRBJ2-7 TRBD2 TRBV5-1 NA CASSPPKSGRINEQYF TGCGCCAGCAGCCCCCCTAAGAGCGGGAGGATCAACGAGCAGTACTTC
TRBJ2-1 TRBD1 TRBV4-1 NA CASSQEYRGRINEQFF TGCGCCAGCAGCCAAGAATACAGGGGCCGAATAAATGAGCAGTTCTTC
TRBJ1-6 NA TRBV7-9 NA CASSSYTAANSPLHF TGTGCCAGCAGCTCGTATACAGCGGCAAATTCACCCCTCCACTTT
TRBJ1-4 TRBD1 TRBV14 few CASSQDLTGVPFF TGTGCCAGCAGCCAAGATCTTACAGGGGTGCCGTTTTTT
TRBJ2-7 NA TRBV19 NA CASSISSMEGYEQYF TGTGCCAGTAGTATCTCATCGATGGAGGGCTACGAGCAGTACTTC
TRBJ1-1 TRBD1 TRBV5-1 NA CASSPGQGWAEAFF TGCGCCAGCAGCCCGGGACAGGGTTGGGCTGAAGCTTTCTTT
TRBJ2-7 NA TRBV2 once CASSEQGVYEQYF TGTGCCAGCAGTGAACAGGGTGTGTACGAGCAGTACTTC
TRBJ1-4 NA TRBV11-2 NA CASRQGDNEKLFF TGTGCCAGCAGACAGGGAGATAATGAAAAACTGTTTTTT
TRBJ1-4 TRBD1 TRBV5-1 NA CASSLDTVGQEELFF TGCGCCAGCAGCTTGGACACTGTTGGACAGGAGGAACTGTTTTTT
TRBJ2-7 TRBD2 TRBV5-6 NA CASSLGSGRADEQYF TGTGCCAGCAGCTTGGGGAGCGGGAGGGCCGATGAGCAGTACTTC
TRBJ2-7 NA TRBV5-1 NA CASSLKQGPYEQYF TGCGCCAGCAGCTTGAAACAGGGACCCTACGAGCAGTACTTC
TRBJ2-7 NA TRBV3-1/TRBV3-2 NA CASSQGRGYEQYF TGTGCCAGCAGCCAGGGCAGGGGTTACGAGCAGTACTTC
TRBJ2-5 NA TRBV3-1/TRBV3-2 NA CASSLLGFGGETQYF TGTGCCAGCAGCCTTCTTGGGTTTGGGGGGGAGACCCAGTACTTC
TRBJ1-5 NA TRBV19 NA CASKGAAGNVGQPQHF TGTGCCAGTAAAGGGGCCGCAGGAAACGTGGGGCAGCCCCAGCATTTT
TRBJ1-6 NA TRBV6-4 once CASRESPLHF TGTGCCAGCAGAGAGTCACCCCTCCACTTT
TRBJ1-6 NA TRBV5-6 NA CASSLAQGWGNSPLHF TGTGCCAGCAGCTTGGCCCAGGGGTGGGGGAATTCACCCCTCCACTTT
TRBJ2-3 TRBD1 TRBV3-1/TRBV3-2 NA CASSLRQGANTQYF TGTGCCAGCAGCCTTCGACAGGGGGCGAATACGCAGTATTTT
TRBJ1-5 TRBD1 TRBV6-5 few CASKIQGINQPQHF TGTGCCAGCAAAATACAGGGGATTAATCAGCCCCAGCATTTT
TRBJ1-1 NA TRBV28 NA CAAGGLNTEAFF TGTGCCGCTGGGGGCCTTAACACTGAAGCTTTCTTT
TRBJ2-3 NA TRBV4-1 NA CASSQAEGFPDTQYF TGCGCCAGCAGCCAGGCTGAGGGTTTTCCAGATACGCAGTATTTT
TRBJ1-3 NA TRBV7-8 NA CASSRYSADGGYF TGTGCCAGCAGCCGCTACTCCGCTGACGGGGGATATTTT
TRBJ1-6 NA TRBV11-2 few CASSPSPGNSPLHF TGTGCCAGCAGCCCAAGCCCCGGTAATTCACCCCTCCACTTT
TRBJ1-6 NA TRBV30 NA CAWSATGFSPLHF TGTGCCTGGAGTGCAACAGGGTTCTCACCCCTCCACTTT
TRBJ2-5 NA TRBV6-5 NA CASFPTSDRGETQYF TGTGCCAGCTTCCCAACTTCCGATCGGGGGGAGACCCAGTACTTC
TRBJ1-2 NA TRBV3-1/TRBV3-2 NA CASSQPGQSFGYTF TGTGCCAGCAGCCAACCCGGACAGTCCTTCGGCTACACCTTC
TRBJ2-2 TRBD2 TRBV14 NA CASSPPGGVPGELFF TGTGCCAGCAGCCCACCGGGGGGGGTCCCCGGGGAGCTGTTTTTT
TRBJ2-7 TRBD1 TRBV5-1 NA CASSPNSGTGRYEQYF TGCGCCAGCAGCCCCAATTCCGGGACAGGGAGGTACGAGCAGTACTTC
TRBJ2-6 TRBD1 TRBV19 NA CASSEDRGQGGANVLTF TGTGCCAGTAGCGAGGACAGGGGGCAGGGTGGGGCCAACGTCCTGACTTTC
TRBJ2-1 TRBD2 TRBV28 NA CASTVAGGEYNEQFF TGTGCCAGCACCGTAGCGGGAGGGGAATACAATGAGCAGTTCTTC
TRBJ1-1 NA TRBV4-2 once CASSQDGAREAFF TGTGCCAGCAGCCAAGATGGGGCTAGGGAAGCTTTCTTT
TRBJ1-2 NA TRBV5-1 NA CASSLAPRDGYTF TGCGCCAGCAGCTTGGCGCCTCGGGATGGCTACACCTTC
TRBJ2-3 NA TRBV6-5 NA CATTKDTQYF TGTGCCACTACGAAGGATACGCAGTATTTT
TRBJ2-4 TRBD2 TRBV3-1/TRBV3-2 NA CASSQGSSGVIAKNIQYF TGTGCCAGCAGCCAAGGTAGTAGCGGGGTTATAGCCAAAAACATTCAGTACTTC
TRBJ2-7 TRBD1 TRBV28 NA CASSSPGQGARREQYF TGTGCCAGCAGTTCTCCGGGACAGGGGGCCCGTCGCGAGCAGTACTTC
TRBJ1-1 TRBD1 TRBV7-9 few CASSSLVTGVNTEAFF TGTGCCAGCAGCTCTTTAGTCACAGGGGTGAACACTGAAGCTTTCTTT
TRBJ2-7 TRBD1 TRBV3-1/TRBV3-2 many CASSQVAGGYEQYF TGTGCCAGCAGCCAAGTGGCAGGGGGCTACGAGCAGTACTTC
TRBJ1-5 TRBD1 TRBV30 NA CAWSVLGGGQPQHF TGTGCCTGGAGTGTATTAGGGGGCGGTCAGCCCCAGCATTTT
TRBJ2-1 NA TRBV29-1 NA CSVVFRAVGGEQFF TGCAGCGTTGTTTTCAGGGCGGTGGGGGGTGAGCAGTTCTTC
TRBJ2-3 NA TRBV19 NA CASSIDSGSEDTQYF TGTGCCAGTAGTATTGACTCGGGGTCCGAGGATACGCAGTATTTT